These T cell receptor beta chains were read from a single sample in a study of blood T cells in healthy people across ages. TCRdb reprocessed the 5' RACE reads via MiXCR and lists one record per CDR3 protein. The data show some 920,000 distinct CDR3 sequences, roughly half seen once. Sequencing was done on a sample of blood. The source of these receptors is a woman aged 55-75 years in good health. Each CDR3 is given with its conserved first and last residue. A D gene is named only where the DNA matches it firmly. Some rows have no size entry. The others give once, few or many, or a class for an expanded clone.

clone_size d_call j_call v_call cdr3_nt cdr3_aa
. TRBD2 TRBJ2-7 TRBV6-2/TRBV6-3 TGTGCCAGCAGTTGGACTAGGACCGAGCAGTACTTC CASSWTRTEQYF
. TRBD2 TRBJ2-3 TRBV12-3/TRBV12-4 TGTGCCAGCACCACCGGACTAGCGGGACTTCCAGATACGCAGTATTTT CASTTGLAGLPDTQYF
few TRBD1 TRBJ2-3 TRBV4-3 TGCGCCAGCAGGGGGGACAGGACGATGGATACGCAGTATTTT CASRGDRTMDTQYF
few . TRBJ2-4 TRBV30 TGTGCCTGGAGTGTAGAGGGGAGGAGGGCCAAAAACATTCAGTACTTC CAWSVEGRRAKNIQYF
few . TRBJ1-2 TRBV10-3 TGTGCCATCAGTGTGGAGGGTAACTATGGCTACACCTTC CAISVEGNYGYTF
. . TRBJ1-5 TRBV20-1 TGCAGTGCTACAAGGGCGGCCAATCAGCCCCAGCATTTT CSATRAANQPQHF
. . TRBJ2-5 TRBV5-1 TGCGCCAGCCGACCCGATTTAGAGACCCAGTACTTC CASRPDLETQYF
. TRBD2 TRBJ2-1 TRBV18 TGTGCCAGCTCACCGACAGCGGGAGGCTACAATGAGCAGTTCTTC CASSPTAGGYNEQFF
. TRBD2 TRBJ2-1 TRBV12-3/TRBV12-4 TGTGCCAGCAACCCTTTGCTAGCGGGAGGGGGAAATGAGCAGTTCTTC CASNPLLAGGGNEQFF
. . TRBJ2-3 TRBV3-1 TGTGCCAGCAGCCAAGAGGGGCCAGCAGATACGCAGTATTTT CASSQEGPADTQYF
. TRBD1 TRBJ2-7 TRBV5-1 TGCGCCAGCAGCTTGGATTTGGACAGGGACTACGAGCAGTACTTC CASSLDLDRDYEQYF
. . TRBJ2-7 TRBV7-9 TGTGCCAGCAGCTTAGACTGGTCCAACGAGCAGTACTTC CASSLDWSNEQYF
. . TRBJ2-1 TRBV10-3 TGTGCCATCAGTGGTACTAGCCGACAGTACAATGAGCAGTTCTTC CAISGTSRQYNEQFF
few TRBD1 TRBJ2-7 TRBV4-2 TGTGCCAGCAGCCAGGAAGGGACAGGGTTTAACTACGAGCAGTACTTC CASSQEGTGFNYEQYF
. . TRBJ1-2 TRBV7-8 TGTGCCAGCAGCCACGGGCTTAACGGATATGGCTACACCTTC CASSHGLNGYGYTF
few . TRBJ2-3 TRBV27 TGTGCCAGCAGAGATTGGACAGATACGCAGTATTTT CASRDWTDTQYF
. . TRBJ2-1 TRBV3-1 TGTGCCAGCAGCCAAGAGGCCAGCGTGGTCAATGAGCAGTTCTTC CASSQEASVVNEQFF
. . TRBJ1-2 TRBV4-1 TGCGCCAGCAGCCAAGATCTTGGGACGTCTAACTATGGCTACACCTTC CASSQDLGTSNYGYTF
. . TRBJ2-5 TRBV4-1 TGCGCCAGCAGCCAACCGGGTAAACAGTTCCAAGAGACCCAGTACTTC CASSQPGKQFQETQYF
. . TRBJ2-7 TRBV12-3/TRBV12-4 TGTGCCAGCAGTTTAGCGGGCTCCTACAATGAGCAGTACTTC CASSLAGSYNEQYF
. . TRBJ2-5 TRBV20-1 TGCAGTGCTAGAGATTTTCGGGCAATCAGGGAGACCCAGTACTTC CSARDFRAIRETQYF
. TRBD2 TRBJ2-3 TRBV9 TGTGCCAGCAGCGTAACTACTGGCGGGAGAAGCACAGATACGCAGTATTTT CASSVTTGGRSTDTQYF
few . TRBJ2-1 TRBV20-1 TGCAGTGCTAGAGGGCCGCCTAGCTACAATGAGCAGTTCTTC CSARGPPSYNEQFF
. TRBD2 TRBJ2-5 TRBV7-2 TGTGCCAGCAAGACTAGCCCGCAAGAGACCCAGTACTTC CASKTSPQETQYF
many TRBD2 TRBJ2-3 TRBV7-8 TGTGCCAGCAGAAGACTAGCGGGGGGCACAGATACGCAGTATTTT CASRRLAGGTDTQYF
. . TRBJ2-7 TRBV27 TGTGCCAGAGATTTTAGGTACTTC CARDFRYF
. TRBD2 TRBJ2-1 TRBV20-1 TGCAGTGCTAGAGGGATACCGGGACTAGCGCGGGAGCAGTTCTTC CSARGIPGLAREQFF
. . TRBJ2-7 TRBV28 TGTGCCAGCAGTTTATACAGGAGACACTCCTACGAGCAGTACTTC CASSLYRRHSYEQYF
. . TRBJ1-2 TRBV12-3/TRBV12-4 TGTGCCAGCAGTTCTGGCCGGGCCCGCCCTGGCTACACCTTC CASSSGRARPGYTF
once . TRBJ2-7 TRBV29-1 TGCAGCGTAATATCAAGGTACAATGAGCAGTACTTC CSVISRYNEQYF
. TRBD1 TRBJ2-1 TRBV7-3 TGTGCCAGCAGCTCGACAGGGCTTGAGCAGTTCTTC CASSSTGLEQFF
. TRBD2 TRBJ2-5 TRBV10-3 TGTGCCATCAGTGGAGTTGCGGGAGGTTTGGATGAGCAGTACTTC CAISGVAGGLDEQYF
. . TRBJ1-1 TRBV12-3/TRBV12-4 TGTGCCAGCAGTTTAACTTGGAACACTGAAGCTTTCTTT CASSLTWNTEAFF
few TRBD1 TRBJ2-7 TRBV6-6 TGTGCCAGCAGTCCCCAGGGGGTAGGAACCTACGAGCAGTACTTC CASSPQGVGTYEQYF
. . TRBJ1-1 TRBV29-1 TGCAGCGTTGAAAAGGGGGAGATGAACACTAAAGCTTTCTTT CSVEKGEMNTKAFF
. TRBD2 TRBJ2-1 TRBV20-1 TGCAGTGCTAGGGGCTCACTAGCGGGAGACGCTGAGCAGTTCTTC CSARGSLAGDAEQFF
. . TRBJ2-5 TRBV21-1 TGTGCCGGCAGCAAAGGCCAGGTACCACCTTGGGAGACCCAGTACTTC CAGSKGQVPPWETQYF
. . TRBJ1-5 TRBV20-1 TGCAGCCTCATACCCCTTTTGGAGGGCAATCAGCCCCAGCATTTT CSLIPLLEGNQPQHF
few TRBD1 TRBJ1-6 TRBV18 TGTGCCAGCTCACCTAAGACAGGGGGCGCGGGTGAAGGATCACCCCTCCACTTT CASSPKTGGAGEGSPLHF
. TRBD2 TRBJ2-1 TRBV20-1 TGCAGTGCTAGAATGGGACTAGCGGCCAATGAGCAGTTCTTC CSARMGLAANEQFF
once TRBD2 TRBJ2-3 TRBV2 TGTGCCAGCAGTGAAATTAGCGGGAGAAGTGAAGATACGCAGTATTTT CASSEISGRSEDTQYF
once TRBD2 TRBJ2-1 TRBV20-1 TGCAGTGCCTCGACTCGCGGGAGCTTTGAGCAGTTCTTC CSASTRGSFEQFF
few . TRBJ2-7 TRBV7-2 TGTGCCAGCAGCAAGGACGGTCCCTACGAGCAGTACTTC CASSKDGPYEQYF